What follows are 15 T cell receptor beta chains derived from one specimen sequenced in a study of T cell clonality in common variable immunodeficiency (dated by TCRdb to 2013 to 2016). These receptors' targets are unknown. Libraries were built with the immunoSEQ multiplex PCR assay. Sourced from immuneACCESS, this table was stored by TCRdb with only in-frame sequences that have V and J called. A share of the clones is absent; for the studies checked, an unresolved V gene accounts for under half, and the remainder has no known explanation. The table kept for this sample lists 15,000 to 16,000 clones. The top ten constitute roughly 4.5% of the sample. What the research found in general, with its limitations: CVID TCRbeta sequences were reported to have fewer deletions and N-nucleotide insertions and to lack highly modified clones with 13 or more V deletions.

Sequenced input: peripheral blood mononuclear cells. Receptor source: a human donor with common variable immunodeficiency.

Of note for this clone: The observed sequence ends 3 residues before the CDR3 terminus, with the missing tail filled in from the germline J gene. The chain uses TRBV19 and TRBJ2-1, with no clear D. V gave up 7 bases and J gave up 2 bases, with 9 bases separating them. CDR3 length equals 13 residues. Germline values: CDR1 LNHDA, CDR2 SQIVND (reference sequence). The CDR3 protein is CASTGRTYNEQFF. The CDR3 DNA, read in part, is TGTGCCAGTACGGGTCGAACCTACAATGAG.

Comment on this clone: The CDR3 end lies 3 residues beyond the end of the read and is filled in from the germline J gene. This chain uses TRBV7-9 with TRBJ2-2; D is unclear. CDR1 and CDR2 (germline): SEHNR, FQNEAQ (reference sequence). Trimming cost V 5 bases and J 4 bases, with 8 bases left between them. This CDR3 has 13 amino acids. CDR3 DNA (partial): TGTGCCAGCAGCATACTACGCACCGGGGAG. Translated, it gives CASSILRTGE. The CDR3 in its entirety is CASSILRTGELFF.

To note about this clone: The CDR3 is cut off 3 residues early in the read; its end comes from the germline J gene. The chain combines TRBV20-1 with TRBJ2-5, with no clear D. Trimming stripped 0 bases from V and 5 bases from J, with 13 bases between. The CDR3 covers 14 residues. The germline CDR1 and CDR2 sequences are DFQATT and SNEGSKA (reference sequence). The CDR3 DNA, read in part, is TGCAGTGCTAGAGATCAGAGGAGCGTGGAGACC. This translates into CSARDQRSVET. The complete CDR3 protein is CSARDQRSVETQYF.

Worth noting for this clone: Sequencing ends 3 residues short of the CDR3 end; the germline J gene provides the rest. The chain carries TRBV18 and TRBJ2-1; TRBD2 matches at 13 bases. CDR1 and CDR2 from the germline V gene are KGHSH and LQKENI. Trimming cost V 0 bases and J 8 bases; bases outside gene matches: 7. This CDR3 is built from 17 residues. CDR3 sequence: CASSPPPKGLAGDEQFF. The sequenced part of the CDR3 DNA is TGTGCCAGCTCACCACCCCCGAAAGGACTAGCGGGAGATGAG. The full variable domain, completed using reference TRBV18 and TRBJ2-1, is NAGVMQNPRHLVRRRGQEARLRCSPMKGHSHVYWYRQLPEEGLKFMVYLQKENIIDESGMPKERFSAEFPKEGPSILRIQQVVRGDSAAYFCASSPPPKGLAGDEQFFGPGTRLTVL.

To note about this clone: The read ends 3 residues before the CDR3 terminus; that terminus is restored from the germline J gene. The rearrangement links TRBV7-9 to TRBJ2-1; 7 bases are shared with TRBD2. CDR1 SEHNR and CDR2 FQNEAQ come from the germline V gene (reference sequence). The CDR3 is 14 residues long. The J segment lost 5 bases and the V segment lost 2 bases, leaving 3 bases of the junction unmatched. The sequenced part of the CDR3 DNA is TGTGCCAGCAGCTTACTAGCGGAAAACAATGAG. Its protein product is CASSLLAENNE. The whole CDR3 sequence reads CASSLLAENNEQFF.

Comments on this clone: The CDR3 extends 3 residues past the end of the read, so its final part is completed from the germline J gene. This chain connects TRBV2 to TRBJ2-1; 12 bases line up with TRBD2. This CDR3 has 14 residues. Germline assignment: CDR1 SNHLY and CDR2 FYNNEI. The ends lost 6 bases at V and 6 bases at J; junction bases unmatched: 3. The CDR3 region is CASSGLAGTNEQFF. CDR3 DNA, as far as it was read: TGTGCCAGCAGCGGACTAGCGGGAACCAATGAG.

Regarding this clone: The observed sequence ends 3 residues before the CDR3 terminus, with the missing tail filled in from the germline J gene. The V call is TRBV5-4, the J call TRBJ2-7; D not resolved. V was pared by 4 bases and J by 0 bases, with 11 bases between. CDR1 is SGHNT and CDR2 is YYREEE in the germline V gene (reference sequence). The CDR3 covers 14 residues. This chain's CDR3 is CASSGPLSSYEQYF. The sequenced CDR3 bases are TGTGCCAGCAGCGGCCCCCTGAGCTCCTACGAG.

The chain's CDR3 is CASSLRPGDEQYF. Partial CDR3 DNA: TGTGCCAGCAGTCTCCGGCCAGGTGACGAG. The chain recombines TRBV6-2 or TRBV6-3 with TRBJ2-7, with D unresolved. The observed sequence ends 3 residues before the CDR3 terminus, with the missing tail filled in from the germline J gene. V lost 5 bases to trimming and J lost 5 bases, with 13 bases between them. The CDR3 has 13 residues. CDR1 and CDR2 from the germline V gene are MNHEY and SVGEGT.

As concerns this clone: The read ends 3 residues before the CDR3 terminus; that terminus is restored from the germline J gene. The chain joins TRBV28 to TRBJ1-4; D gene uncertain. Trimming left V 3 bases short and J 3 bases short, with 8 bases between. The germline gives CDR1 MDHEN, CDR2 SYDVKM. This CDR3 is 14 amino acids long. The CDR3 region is CASSLEGPNEKLFF. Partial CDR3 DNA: TGTGCCAGCAGTTTGGAGGGTCCTAATGAAAAA.

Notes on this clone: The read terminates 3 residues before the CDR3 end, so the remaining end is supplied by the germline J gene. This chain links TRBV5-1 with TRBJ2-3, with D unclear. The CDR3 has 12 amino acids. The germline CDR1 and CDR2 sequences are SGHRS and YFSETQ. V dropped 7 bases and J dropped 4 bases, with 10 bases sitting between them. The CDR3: CASGGGADTQYF. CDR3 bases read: TGCGCCAGCGGCGGCGGCGCAGATACG.

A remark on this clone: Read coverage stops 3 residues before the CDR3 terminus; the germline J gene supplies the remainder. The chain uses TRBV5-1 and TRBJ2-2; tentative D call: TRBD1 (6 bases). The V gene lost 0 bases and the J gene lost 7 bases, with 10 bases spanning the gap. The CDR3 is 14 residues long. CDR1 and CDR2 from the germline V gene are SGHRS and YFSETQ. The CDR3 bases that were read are TGCGCCAGCAGCTTGGTTAGCAGGGGCGGGGAG. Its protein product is CASSLVSRGGE. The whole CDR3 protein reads CASSLVSRGGELFF.

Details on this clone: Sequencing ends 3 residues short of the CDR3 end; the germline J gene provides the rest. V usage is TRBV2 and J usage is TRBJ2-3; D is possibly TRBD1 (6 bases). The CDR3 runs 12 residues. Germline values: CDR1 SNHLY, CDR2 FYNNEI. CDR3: CASREDSHTQYF. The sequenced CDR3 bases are TGTGCCAGCCGAGAGGACAGTCACACG.

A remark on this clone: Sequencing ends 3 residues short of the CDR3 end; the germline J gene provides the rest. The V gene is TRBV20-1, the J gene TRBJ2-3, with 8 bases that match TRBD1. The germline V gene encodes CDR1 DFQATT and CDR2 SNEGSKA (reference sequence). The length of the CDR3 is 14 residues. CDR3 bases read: TGCAGTGCTAGAGATCAGGACAGGGTAATTTCG. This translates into CSARDQDRVIS. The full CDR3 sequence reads CSARDQDRVISQYF.

CDR3 DNA (partial): TGTGCCAGCAGTGATAGGGGATCAAGCTCCTACGAG. Amino acid sequence: CASSDRGSSSYE. The full CDR3 protein reads CASSDRGSSSYEQYF. The gene calls are TRBV2 and TRBJ2-7; possibly TRBD1 for D (5 bases). The observed sequence ends 3 residues before the CDR3 terminus, with the missing tail filled in from the germline J gene. The germline CDR1 and CDR2 sequences are SNHLY and FYNNEI. CDR3 length equals 15 residues. The germline V and J ends were trimmed by 3 bases and 0 bases, with 12 bases remaining between them.

The CDR3 here is CASSSVAGGHYNEQFF. The covered CDR3 bases are TGTGCCAGCAGCTCCGTAGCGGGAGGGCATTACAATGAG. The chain links TRBV7-6 to TRBJ2-1; 11 bases align to TRBD2. Read data end 3 residues before the CDR3 end; the end is taken from the germline J gene. The CDR3 consists of 16 residues. Germline assignment: CDR1 SGHVS and CDR2 FNYEAQ. V lost 4 bases and J lost 4; bases outside the gene matches: 6.